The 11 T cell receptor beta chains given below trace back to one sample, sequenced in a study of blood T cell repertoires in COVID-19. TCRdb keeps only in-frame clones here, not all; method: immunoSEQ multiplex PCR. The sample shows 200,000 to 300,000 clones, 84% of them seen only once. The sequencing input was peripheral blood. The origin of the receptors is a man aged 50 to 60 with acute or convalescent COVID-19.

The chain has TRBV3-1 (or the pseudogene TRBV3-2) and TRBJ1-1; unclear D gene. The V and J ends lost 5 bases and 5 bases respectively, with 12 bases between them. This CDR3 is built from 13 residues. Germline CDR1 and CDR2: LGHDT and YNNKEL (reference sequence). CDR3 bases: TGTGCCAGCAGCTACAACGCTCTTACTGAAGCTTTCTTT. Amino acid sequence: CASSYNALTEAFF.

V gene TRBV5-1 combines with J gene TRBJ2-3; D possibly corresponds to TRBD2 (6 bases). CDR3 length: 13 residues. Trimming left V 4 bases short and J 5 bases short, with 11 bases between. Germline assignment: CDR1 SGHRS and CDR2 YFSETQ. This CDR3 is CASSPGVEDTQYF. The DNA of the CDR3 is TGCGCCAGCAGCCCGGGAGTAGAAGATACGCAGTATTTT. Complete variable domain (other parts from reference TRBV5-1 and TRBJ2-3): KAGVTQTPRYLIKTRGQQVTLSCSPISGHRSVSWYQQTPGQGLQFLFEYFSETQRNKGNFPGRFSGRQFSNSRSEMNVSTLELGDSALYLCASSPGVEDTQYFGPGTRLTVL.

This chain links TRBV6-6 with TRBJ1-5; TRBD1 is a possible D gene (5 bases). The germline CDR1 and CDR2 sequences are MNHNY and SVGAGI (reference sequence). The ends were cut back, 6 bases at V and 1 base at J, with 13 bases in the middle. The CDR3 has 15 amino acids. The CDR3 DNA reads TGTGCCAGCAGGCCTGACAGTCAAAGCAATCAGCCCCAGCATTTT. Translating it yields CASRPDSQSNQPQHF.

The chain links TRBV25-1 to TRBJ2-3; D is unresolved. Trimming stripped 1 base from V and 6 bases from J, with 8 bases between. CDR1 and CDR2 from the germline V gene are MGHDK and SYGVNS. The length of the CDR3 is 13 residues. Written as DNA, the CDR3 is TGTGCCAGCAGTGAATCCTCTACGGATACGCAGTATTTT. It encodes CASSESSTDTQYF.

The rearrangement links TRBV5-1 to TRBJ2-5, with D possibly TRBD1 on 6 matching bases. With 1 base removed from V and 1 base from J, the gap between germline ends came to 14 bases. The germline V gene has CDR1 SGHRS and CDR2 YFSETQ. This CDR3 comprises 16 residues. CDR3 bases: TGCGCCAGCAGCTTGACAGGGATAATTTTCCAAGAGACCCAGTACTTC. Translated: CASSLTGIIFQETQYF. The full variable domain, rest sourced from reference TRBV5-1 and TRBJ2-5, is KAGVTQTPRYLIKTRGQQVTLSCSPISGHRSVSWYQQTPGQGLQFLFEYFSETQRNKGNFPGRFSGRQFSNSRSEMNVSTLELGDSALYLCASSLTGIIFQETQYFGPGTRLLVL.

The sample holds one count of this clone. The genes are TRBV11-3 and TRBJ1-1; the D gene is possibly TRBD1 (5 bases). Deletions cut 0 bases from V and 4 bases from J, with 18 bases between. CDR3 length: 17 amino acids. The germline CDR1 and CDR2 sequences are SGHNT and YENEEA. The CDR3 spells CASSLDPAGEGGTEAFF. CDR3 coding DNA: TGTGCCAGCAGCTTAGATCCTGCGGGGGAGGGTGGCACTGAAGCTTTCTTT.

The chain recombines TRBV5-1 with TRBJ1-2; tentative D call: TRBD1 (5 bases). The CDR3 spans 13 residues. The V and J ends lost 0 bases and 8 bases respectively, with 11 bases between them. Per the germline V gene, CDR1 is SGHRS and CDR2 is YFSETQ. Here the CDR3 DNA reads TGCGCCAGCAGCTTGGACAGGCTCAGAGGCTACACCTTC. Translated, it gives CASSLDRLRGYTF.

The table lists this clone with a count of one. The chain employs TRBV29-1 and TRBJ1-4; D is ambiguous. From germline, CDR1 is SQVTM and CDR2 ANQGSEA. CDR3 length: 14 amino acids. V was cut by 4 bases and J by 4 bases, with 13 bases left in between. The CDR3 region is CSVGGAALNEKLFF. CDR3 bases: TGCAGCGTTGGAGGAGCCGCACTTAATGAAAAACTGTTTTTT.

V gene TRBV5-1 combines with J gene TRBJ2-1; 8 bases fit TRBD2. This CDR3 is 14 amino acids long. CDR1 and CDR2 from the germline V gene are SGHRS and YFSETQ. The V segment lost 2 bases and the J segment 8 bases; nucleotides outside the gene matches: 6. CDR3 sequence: CASSLEVAGHEQFF. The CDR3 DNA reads TGCGCCAGCAGCTTAGAAGTAGCGGGACATGAGCAGTTCTTC.

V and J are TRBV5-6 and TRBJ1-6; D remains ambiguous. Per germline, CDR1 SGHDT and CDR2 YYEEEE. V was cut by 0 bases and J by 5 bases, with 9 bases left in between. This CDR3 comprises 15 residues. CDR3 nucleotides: TGTGCCAGCAGCTTGGGGTATCAGAATAATTCACCCCTCCACTTT. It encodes CASSLGYQNNSPLHF.

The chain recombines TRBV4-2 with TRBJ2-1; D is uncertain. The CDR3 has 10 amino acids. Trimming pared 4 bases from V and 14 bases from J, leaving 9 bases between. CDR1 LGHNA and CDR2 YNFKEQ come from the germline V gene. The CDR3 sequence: CASSPAMEFF. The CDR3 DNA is TGTGCCAGCAGCCCTGCGATGGAGTTCTTC.